Given below is one TCR beta chain in context. Its matching antigen is unknown. The data were obtained in a study of vaccination and CD4 T cells after COVID-19. Indicated treatment: roughly 11-day PBMC culture with coronavirus spike peptide pools or control peptides (ViraFEST assay). CD4+ T cells that had been cultured provided DNA sequenced with the Oncomine TCR Beta short-read assay. TCRdb redid the calling of the PCR reads with MiXCR, one entry per CDR3 protein. The sample comprises more than 9,000 distinct CDR3 sequences, around three quarters of which are singletons, and 9.5% to 13% rests with the top ten. This sequence was found in a human donor who had recovered from COVID-19. The specimen was CD4+ T cells from blood, cultured in vitro.

The DNA of the CDR3 is TGTGCCATCAGTCCACGGACTAGCGGGGGGGCCGACACCGGGGAGCTGTTTTTT. Its protein product is CAISPRTSGGADTGELFF. The chain is built from TRBV10-3 and TRBJ2-2; 15 bases align to TRBD2. V was clipped by 5 bases and J by 3 bases; unmatched bases: 7. There are 18 residues in the CDR3. Germline V gene lookup returns CDR1 ENHRY and CDR2 SYGVKD.